Listed below are T cell receptor beta chains from one sample, sequenced in a study of Tregs in tolerant kidney transplant recipients. The data were produced by immunoSEQ multiplex PCR, yet TCRdb's version contains in-frame clones alone and is incomplete. The sample includes roughly 54,000 clones, about 92% of them seen just once. The sequenced sample was CD8+ T cells from blood (PBMCs), obtained 12 months after the transplant. The receptors come from a human patient who received a combined kidney and bone marrow transplant. Some T cells may be the graft donor's. CDR3s include the opening cysteine and the closing phenylalanine or tryptophan. Fields, in order: clone size, D gene, V gene, CDR3 length, J gene, CDR3 DNA, CDR3 protein. The D gene is left open where the match is weak. Not all rows give a size; the values are once, few, many and, for expanded clones, a class.

abundance: .; d_gene: TRBD2; v_gene: TRBV4-1; len: 17; j_gene: TRBJ2-1; CDR3nt: TGCGCCAGCAGCCACCAGGCGGCGGGGGGGCTTTTAAATGAGCAGTTCTTC; CDR3aa: CASSHQAAGGLLNEQFF
abundance: .; d_gene: .; v_gene: TRBV4-1; len: 13; j_gene: TRBJ1-1; CDR3nt: TGCGCCAGCAGCCAATTAGACAGTGCTGAAGCTTTCTTT; CDR3aa: CASSQLDSAEAFF
abundance: .; d_gene: .; v_gene: TRBV7-6; len: 16; j_gene: TRBJ1-2; CDR3nt: TGTGCCAGCAGCTTAAATGGACACAACACTAACTATGGCTACACCTTC; CDR3aa: CASSLNGHNTNYGYTF
abundance: .; d_gene: .; v_gene: TRBV19; len: 16; j_gene: TRBJ2-7; CDR3nt: TGTGCCAGTAGTCCCACTGGACAGATAGTTTCCTACGAGCAGTACTTC; CDR3aa: CASSPTGQIVSYEQYF
abundance: once; d_gene: .; v_gene: TRBV7-9; len: 12; j_gene: TRBJ2-1; CDR3nt: TGTGCCAGCAGCTTATACGGCAATGAGCAGTTCTTC; CDR3aa: CASSLYGNEQFF
abundance: .; d_gene: .; v_gene: TRBV5-4; len: 13; j_gene: TRBJ2-3; CDR3nt: TGTGCCAGCAGCCTGGACTGGTCGGATACGCAGTATTTT; CDR3aa: CASSLDWSDTQYF
abundance: .; d_gene: .; v_gene: TRBV7-8; len: 14; j_gene: TRBJ1-2; CDR3nt: TGTGCCACTACGACAGAACACCCTAACTATGGCTACACCTTC; CDR3aa: CATTTEHPNYGYTF
abundance: once; d_gene: TRBD2; v_gene: TRBV7-9; len: 18; j_gene: TRBJ2-5; CDR3nt: TGTGCCAGCAGCTCCCTTCTGGGACTAGCGGGGAACCAAGAGACCCAGTACTTC; CDR3aa: CASSSLLGLAGNQETQYF
abundance: .; d_gene: .; v_gene: TRBV29-1; len: 15; j_gene: TRBJ1-4; CDR3nt: TGCAGCCTACAAGGCATGCGGGGGAGTAATGAAAAACTGTTTTTT; CDR3aa: CSLQGMRGSNEKLFF
abundance: once; d_gene: .; v_gene: TRBV14; len: 14; j_gene: TRBJ2-1; CDR3nt: TGTGCCAGCACCCACACGGACAACCACAATGAGCAGTTCTTC; CDR3aa: CASTHTDNHNEQFF
abundance: .; d_gene: .; v_gene: TRBV11-2; len: 15; j_gene: TRBJ2-5; CDR3nt: TGTGCCAGCACCATTCGGGGTACAGACCAAGAGACCCAGTACTTC; CDR3aa: CASTIRGTDQETQYF
abundance: .; d_gene: .; v_gene: TRBV9; len: 16; j_gene: TRBJ2-5; CDR3nt: TGTGCCAGCAGCGTAGGTTCTCGGCTAACTAAAGAGACCCAGTACTTC; CDR3aa: CASSVGSRLTKETQYF
abundance: .; d_gene: .; v_gene: TRBV15; len: 13; j_gene: TRBJ1-5; CDR3nt: TGTGCCACCAGCAGAGATCTAAATCAGCCCCAGCATTTT; CDR3aa: CATSRDLNQPQHF
abundance: .; d_gene: TRBD1; v_gene: TRBV19; len: 14; j_gene: TRBJ2-2; CDR3nt: TGTGCCAGTTCCGGGACAGGGGACACCGGGGAGCTGTTTTTT; CDR3aa: CASSGTGDTGELFF
abundance: .; d_gene: .; v_gene: TRBV7-9; len: 14; j_gene: TRBJ2-7; CDR3nt: TGTGCCAGCAGCCAAAACTTGGTAGACTACGAGCAGTACTTC; CDR3aa: CASSQNLVDYEQYF
abundance: .; d_gene: TRBD2; v_gene: TRBV6-4; len: 15; j_gene: TRBJ2-3; CDR3nt: TGTGCCAGCAGTGATAGGCCGGGAGGAACAGATACGCAGTATTTT; CDR3aa: CASSDRPGGTDTQYF
abundance: .; d_gene: .; v_gene: TRBV11-2; len: 15; j_gene: TRBJ2-1; CDR3nt: TGTGCCAGCTGGGGGGTGGAAAGCTCCTACAATGAGCAGTTCTTC; CDR3aa: CASWGVESSYNEQFF
abundance: .; d_gene: .; v_gene: TRBV7-6; len: 13; j_gene: TRBJ2-7; CDR3nt: TGTGCCAGCAGCTTAGGACAGCCATACGAGCAGTACTTC; CDR3aa: CASSLGQPYEQYF
abundance: .; d_gene: TRBD2; v_gene: TRBV9; len: 16; j_gene: TRBJ2-3; CDR3nt: TGTGCCAGCAGCGTAGGACCGGGGGGGGGCACAGATACGCAGTATTTT; CDR3aa: CASSVGPGGGTDTQYF
abundance: .; d_gene: TRBD1; v_gene: TRBV28; len: 14; j_gene: TRBJ1-6; CDR3nt: TGTGCCAGCAGTCGACAGGGTTATAATTCCCCCCTCCACTTT; CDR3aa: CASSRQGYNSPLHF
abundance: .; d_gene: TRBD1; v_gene: TRBV16; len: 14; j_gene: TRBJ2-1; CDR3nt: TGTGCCAGCAGCCAATCCTTGGGACAGTTATTTCAGTTCTTC; CDR3aa: CASSQSLGQLFQFF
abundance: .; d_gene: .; v_gene: TRBV7-9; len: 13; j_gene: TRBJ1-1; CDR3nt: TGTGCCAGCAGCCAACCCCTGCCAGATGAAGCTTTCTTT; CDR3aa: CASSQPLPDEAFF
abundance: .; d_gene: TRBD2; v_gene: TRBV5-8; len: 16; j_gene: TRBJ2-2; CDR3nt: TGTGCCAGCAGAGAAACGGGAGGGCCTAAGGCCGGGGAGCTGTTTTTT; CDR3aa: CASRETGGPKAGELFF
abundance: .; d_gene: TRBD2; v_gene: TRBV4-1; len: 12; j_gene: TRBJ2-1; CDR3nt: TGCGCCAGCAGCCATAACGGGGGGGAGCAGTTCTTC; CDR3aa: CASSHNGGEQFF
abundance: .; d_gene: .; v_gene: TRBV11-3; len: 17; j_gene: TRBJ2-3; CDR3nt: TGTGCCAGCAGCTTATACTCGGGGGGCGTCGGGACAGATACGCAGTATTTT; CDR3aa: CASSLYSGGVGTDTQYF
abundance: .; d_gene: TRBD1; v_gene: TRBV14; len: 14; j_gene: TRBJ1-2; CDR3nt: TGTGCCAGCAGCTTTGGACAGGGCCCTTATGGCTACACCTTC; CDR3aa: CASSFGQGPYGYTF
abundance: .; d_gene: .; v_gene: TRBV19; len: 15; j_gene: TRBJ2-7; CDR3nt: TGTGCCAGTAGTATATCCGGCGGGGTAACTTACGAGCAGTACTTC; CDR3aa: CASSISGGVTYEQYF
abundance: .; d_gene: TRBD2; v_gene: TRBV27; len: 14; j_gene: TRBJ2-5; CDR3nt: TGTGCCAGCAGGGGACTAGCGCACCAAGAGACCCAGTACTTC; CDR3aa: CASRGLAHQETQYF
abundance: .; d_gene: TRBD1; v_gene: TRBV28; len: 18; j_gene: TRBJ2-7; CDR3nt: TGTGCCAGCAGTTTCTTTCCATGGGCCTTACAGGGGGCTCGCGAGCAGTACTTC; CDR3aa: CASSFFPWALQGAREQYF
abundance: .; d_gene: .; v_gene: TRBV30; len: 15; j_gene: TRBJ2-2; CDR3nt: TGTGCCTGGAGTGTACCGGGAGAAGACACCGGGGAGCTGTTTTTT; CDR3aa: CAWSVPGEDTGELFF
abundance: .; d_gene: .; v_gene: TRBV19; len: 15; j_gene: TRBJ1-5; CDR3nt: TGTGCCAGTAGTATAGATTGGACTGCCAATCAGCCCCAGCATTTT; CDR3aa: CASSIDWTANQPQHF
abundance: once; d_gene: TRBD2; v_gene: TRBV11-1; len: 17; j_gene: TRBJ2-1; CDR3nt: TGTGCCACCAGTAGCGGGAGGCCCGAGAGCTCCTACAATGAGCAGTTCTTC; CDR3aa: CATSSGRPESSYNEQFF
abundance: .; d_gene: TRBD2; v_gene: TRBV4-3; len: 14; j_gene: TRBJ2-5; CDR3nt: TGCGCCAGCGCGACTAGCGGGAGCCACGAGACCCAGTACTTC; CDR3aa: CASATSGSHETQYF
abundance: .; d_gene: TRBD1; v_gene: TRBV6-5; len: 15; j_gene: TRBJ2-7; CDR3nt: TGTGCCAGCAGCCAAGAGGGGGCCGGGTCCTACGAGCAGTACTTC; CDR3aa: CASSQEGAGSYEQYF
abundance: once; d_gene: TRBD1; v_gene: TRBV28; len: 14; j_gene: TRBJ1-2; CDR3nt: TGTGCCAGCAGTTTCGACAGGGTTAACTATGGCTACACCTTC; CDR3aa: CASSFDRVNYGYTF
abundance: .; d_gene: TRBD2; v_gene: TRBV6-5; len: 14; j_gene: TRBJ2-1; CDR3nt: TGTGCCAGCAGCCATCCGGGACTAGCGGGGGGGCAGTTCTTC; CDR3aa: CASSHPGLAGGQFF
abundance: .; d_gene: TRBD2; v_gene: TRBV7-6; len: 15; j_gene: TRBJ2-1; CDR3nt: TGTGCCAGCAGCTACGGACTAGCGGGAGTCAATGAGCAGTTCTTC; CDR3aa: CASSYGLAGVNEQFF
abundance: .; d_gene: TRBD1; v_gene: TRBV10-2; len: 13; j_gene: TRBJ1-1; CDR3nt: TGCGCCAGCAGAGAACAGGGGCACACTGAAGCTTTCTTT; CDR3aa: CASREQGHTEAFF
abundance: .; d_gene: TRBD1; v_gene: TRBV9; len: 16; j_gene: TRBJ2-1; CDR3nt: TGTGCCAGCAGCGTAGAAGGGACAGCCGACTACAATGAGCAGTTCTTC; CDR3aa: CASSVEGTADYNEQFF
abundance: .; d_gene: TRBD1; v_gene: TRBV6-6; len: 14; j_gene: TRBJ2-7; CDR3nt: TGTGCCAGCAGTTACGACAGGGACCGCTACGAGCAGTACTTC; CDR3aa: CASSYDRDRYEQYF
abundance: .; d_gene: TRBD2; v_gene: TRBV7-9; len: 13; j_gene: TRBJ2-2; CDR3nt: TGTGCCAGCGGCGGGGGGGACACCGGGGAGCTGTTTTTT; CDR3aa: CASGGGDTGELFF
abundance: .; d_gene: .; v_gene: TRBV10-3; len: 13; j_gene: TRBJ1-4; CDR3nt: TGTGCCATCAGTGAGTCCGGCCCCGGGACTAAGCTTTTT; CDR3aa: CAISESGPGTKLF